Listed below are T cell receptor beta chains from one sample, sequenced in a study of blood T cell repertoires in COVID-19. This table comes from immunoSEQ multiplex PCR, and its TCRdb copy is limited to in-frame clones, with some not included. Here the sample spans 95,000 to 100,000 clones, around 87% being singletons. Source material: peripheral blood. These receptors all come from a woman aged 25 to 45 with acute or convalescent COVID-19. CDR3s include the opening cysteine and the closing phenylalanine or tryptophan. Fields, in order: clone size, V gene, J gene, D gene, CDR3 DNA, CDR3 protein. D genes are given only for firm matches. Part of the rows lack a size; the others show once, few, many or a class for expanded clones.

abundance: once
v_gene: TRBV18
j_gene: TRBJ2-2
d_gene: TRBD2
CDR3nt: TGTGCCAGCTCCCCTCTCGGGGGGGCAGTGAACACCGGGGAGCTGTTTTTT
CDR3aa: CASSPLGGAVNTGELFF

abundance: .
v_gene: TRBV6-5
j_gene: TRBJ2-7
d_gene: TRBD1
CDR3nt: TGTGCCAGCAGTTCCTTAAGACAGGGCTACGAGCAGTACTTC
CDR3aa: CASSSLRQGYEQYF

abundance: .
v_gene: TRBV9
j_gene: TRBJ1-6
d_gene: .
CDR3nt: TGTGCCAGCAGCGTAACAGGCCTCGATTCACCCCTCCACTTT
CDR3aa: CASSVTGLDSPLHF

abundance: few
v_gene: TRBV9
j_gene: TRBJ1-6
d_gene: TRBD1
CDR3nt: TGTGCCAGCAGCGCACAGGGGGCGAAGGATAATTCACCCCTCCACTTT
CDR3aa: CASSAQGAKDNSPLHF

abundance: few
v_gene: TRBV5-1
j_gene: TRBJ1-3
d_gene: .
CDR3nt: TGCGCCAGCAGCTTGGGTCCGGAGGGAAACACCATATATTTT
CDR3aa: CASSLGPEGNTIYF

abundance: once
v_gene: TRBV28
j_gene: TRBJ2-1
d_gene: TRBD1
CDR3nt: TGTGCCAGCAGTGGTTCCGGGACAGCCTCCTACAATGAGCAGTTCTTC
CDR3aa: CASSGSGTASYNEQFF

abundance: .
v_gene: TRBV5-1
j_gene: TRBJ2-3
d_gene: TRBD2
CDR3nt: TGCGCCAGCAGCCACGGACTAGCGACCTTCACAGATACGCAGTGTTTT
CDR3aa: CASSHGLATFTDTQCF

abundance: .
v_gene: TRBV6-1
j_gene: TRBJ1-2
d_gene: .
CDR3nt: TGTGCCAGCAGTGAAGCGCGTGGAGGGGTTGGCTACACCTTC
CDR3aa: CASSEARGGVGYTF

abundance: once
v_gene: TRBV7-9
j_gene: TRBJ2-2
d_gene: .
CDR3nt: TGTGCCAGCAGCTTGCTAGCGAGTACCGGGGAGCTGTTTTTT
CDR3aa: CASSLLASTGELFF

abundance: .
v_gene: TRBV15
j_gene: TRBJ2-1
d_gene: TRBD2
CDR3nt: TGTGCCACCAGCGGAACCCTAGCGGACCCCTACAATGAGCAGTTCTTC
CDR3aa: CATSGTLADPYNEQFF

abundance: .
v_gene: TRBV9
j_gene: TRBJ1-2
d_gene: TRBD1
CDR3nt: TGTGCCAGCAGCTTGGAGGGGGCGCTTAGCTATGGCTACACCTTC
CDR3aa: CASSLEGALSYGYTF

abundance: .
v_gene: TRBV27
j_gene: TRBJ1-4
d_gene: .
CDR3nt: TGTGCCAGCAGTTTGAGGGTTAATGAAAAACTGTTTTTT
CDR3aa: CASSLRVNEKLFF

abundance: .
v_gene: TRBV27
j_gene: TRBJ1-2
d_gene: TRBD1
CDR3nt: TGTGCCAGCAGTTTATCTCCAACCGGGACAGGGGACTATGGCTACACCTTC
CDR3aa: CASSLSPTGTGDYGYTF

abundance: few
v_gene: TRBV10-3
j_gene: TRBJ2-1
d_gene: TRBD2
CDR3nt: TGTGCCATCAGTGACCGGGGATTGGGACTAGCGGGGGGGCCGAACTACAATGAGCAGTTCTTC
CDR3aa: CAISDRGLGLAGGPNYNEQFF

abundance: .
v_gene: TRBV7-9
j_gene: TRBJ2-7
d_gene: .
CDR3nt: TGTGCCAGCAAGATACAGGGAGTAGTGAACGAGCAGTACTTC
CDR3aa: CASKIQGVVNEQYF

abundance: .
v_gene: TRBV29-1
j_gene: TRBJ2-1
d_gene: TRBD1
CDR3nt: TGCAGCGTTGCCATCCGGGACAGGGTTTCCTACAATGAGCAGTTCTTC
CDR3aa: CSVAIRDRVSYNEQFF

abundance: few
v_gene: TRBV7-9
j_gene: TRBJ1-1
d_gene: .
CDR3nt: TGTGCCAGCAGCTTAACCGGGAACACTGAAGCTTTCTTT
CDR3aa: CASSLTGNTEAFF

abundance: .
v_gene: TRBV27
j_gene: TRBJ1-2
d_gene: TRBD1
CDR3nt: TGTGCCAGCACCCCGGGACAGCACTATGGCTACACCTTC
CDR3aa: CASTPGQHYGYTF

abundance: .
v_gene: TRBV20-1
j_gene: TRBJ2-3
d_gene: .
CDR3nt: TGCAGTGCGGAAGGAGGTACGCAGTATTTT
CDR3aa: CSAEGGTQYF

abundance: .
v_gene: TRBV24-1
j_gene: TRBJ2-1
d_gene: .
CDR3nt: TGTGCCACCAGTGATTTACGAGGCTTTGCAGGGGTGGGAACATTCAATGAGCAGTTCTTC
CDR3aa: CATSDLRGFAGVGTFNEQFF

abundance: .
v_gene: TRBV3-1/TRBV3-2
j_gene: TRBJ2-2
d_gene: TRBD2
CDR3nt: TGTGCCAGCAGCCACACTAGCGGGGGCTCCCGGCGCACCGGGGAGCTGTTTTTT
CDR3aa: CASSHTSGGSRRTGELFF

abundance: .
v_gene: TRBV7-9
j_gene: TRBJ1-2
d_gene: TRBD1
CDR3nt: TGTGCCAGCAGCCACCGTGTCGACAGGGAAGACTATGGCTACACCTTC
CDR3aa: CASSHRVDREDYGYTF

abundance: once
v_gene: TRBV2
j_gene: TRBJ1-5
d_gene: TRBD1
CDR3nt: TGTGCCAGCAGTGAAAGGGTAGGGGGCGCTGATCAGCCCCAGCATTTT
CDR3aa: CASSERVGGADQPQHF

abundance: .
v_gene: TRBV5-1
j_gene: TRBJ1-1
d_gene: .
CDR3nt: TGCGCCAGCAGCTTGGGGACAGATCGCGAACAAGCTTTCTTT
CDR3aa: CASSLGTDREQAFF

abundance: .
v_gene: TRBV28
j_gene: TRBJ2-3
d_gene: TRBD2
CDR3nt: TGTGCCAGCAGCGTAGAGGGACTACGAAGCACAGATACGCAGTATTTT
CDR3aa: CASSVEGLRSTDTQYF

abundance: .
v_gene: TRBV6-5
j_gene: TRBJ2-7
d_gene: .
CDR3nt: TGTGCCAGCGGAAGGGGTCCGTCCTACGAGCAGTACTTC
CDR3aa: CASGRGPSYEQYF

abundance: once
v_gene: TRBV7-9
j_gene: TRBJ2-1
d_gene: TRBD1
CDR3nt: TGTGCCAGCAGCTTCTCGGGACAGCGTGACGGGGAGCAGTTCTTC
CDR3aa: CASSFSGQRDGEQFF

abundance: .
v_gene: TRBV2
j_gene: TRBJ1-6
d_gene: TRBD1
CDR3nt: TGTGCCAGCATAGGGGGACAGGGGGCCTCACCCCTCCACTTT
CDR3aa: CASIGGQGASPLHF

abundance: .
v_gene: TRBV5-4
j_gene: TRBJ2-7
d_gene: .
CDR3nt: TGTGCCAGCAGCTCGGACCGGGGCGAGCAGTACTTC
CDR3aa: CASSSDRGEQYF

abundance: .
v_gene: TRBV7-3
j_gene: TRBJ2-3
d_gene: TRBD2
CDR3nt: TGTGCCAGCAGCTTAGGACTAGCCTACACAGATACGCAGTATTTT
CDR3aa: CASSLGLAYTDTQYF

abundance: .
v_gene: TRBV15
j_gene: TRBJ2-7
d_gene: TRBD1
CDR3nt: TGTGCCACCAGCCCCCGGGACAGGGTAGTCGAGCAGTACTTC
CDR3aa: CATSPRDRVVEQYF

abundance: .
v_gene: TRBV7-9
j_gene: TRBJ2-2
d_gene: TRBD2
CDR3nt: TGTGCCAGCAGCTCTCTAGCGGGGAGGAACACCGGGGAGCTGTTTTTT
CDR3aa: CASSSLAGRNTGELFF

abundance: .
v_gene: TRBV30
j_gene: TRBJ1-3
d_gene: .
CDR3nt: TGTGCCTCTCAAGAGGGGGGGCTCTCTGGAAACACCATATATTTT
CDR3aa: CASQEGGLSGNTIYF

abundance: .
v_gene: TRBV2
j_gene: TRBJ1-1
d_gene: .
CDR3nt: TGTGCCAGCAGTGAAAGGGAGACTGAAGCTTTCTTT
CDR3aa: CASSERETEAFF

abundance: .
v_gene: TRBV30
j_gene: TRBJ2-3
d_gene: .
CDR3nt: TGTGCCTGGAGTAGGAGTAGCCTCACAGATACGCAGTATTTT
CDR3aa: CAWSRSSLTDTQYF

abundance: .
v_gene: TRBV10-2
j_gene: TRBJ2-4
d_gene: .
CDR3nt: TGCGCCAGTAGCCAGGGGGCCAAAAACATTCAGTACTTC
CDR3aa: CASSQGAKNIQYF

abundance: .
v_gene: TRBV28
j_gene: TRBJ1-4
d_gene: .
CDR3nt: TGTGCCAGCACAACAACTAATGAAAAACTGTTTTTT
CDR3aa: CASTTTNEKLFF

abundance: once
v_gene: TRBV2
j_gene: TRBJ2-3
d_gene: TRBD1
CDR3nt: TGTGCCAGCAGCCTGGGGACAGGGCAAACAGATACGCAGTATTTT
CDR3aa: CASSLGTGQTDTQYF

abundance: .
v_gene: TRBV7-2
j_gene: TRBJ2-7
d_gene: TRBD2
CDR3nt: TGTGCCAGCGCCCTAGCGGGGGTGTACGAGCAGTACTTC
CDR3aa: CASALAGVYEQYF

abundance: .
v_gene: TRBV11-2
j_gene: TRBJ2-7
d_gene: .
CDR3nt: TGTGCCAGCAGCTTATTACTAGCAGCGTCCTACGAGCAGTACTTC
CDR3aa: CASSLLLAASYEQYF

abundance: few
v_gene: TRBV4-1
j_gene: TRBJ2-3
d_gene: TRBD2
CDR3nt: TGCGCCAGCAGCCAAGGAGTAGGGCGGGGGGTCACAGATACGCAGTATTTT
CDR3aa: CASSQGVGRGVTDTQYF

abundance: .
v_gene: TRBV5-5
j_gene: TRBJ1-5
d_gene: .
CDR3nt: TGTGCCAGCAGCTTCGGGGGGGGAGATCAGCCCCAGCATTTT
CDR3aa: CASSFGGGDQPQHF

abundance: .
v_gene: TRBV4-1
j_gene: TRBJ1-3
d_gene: .
CDR3nt: TGCGCCAGCAGCCTCGCGGGGGACTTCTCTGGAAACACCATATATTTT
CDR3aa: CASSLAGDFSGNTIYF

abundance: .
v_gene: TRBV5-1
j_gene: TRBJ1-6
d_gene: .
CDR3nt: TGCGCCAGCAGCTTAACGACAGCTACGAGCTCCTATAATTCACCCCTCCACTTT
CDR3aa: CASSLTTATSSYNSPLHF

abundance: .
v_gene: TRBV4-1
j_gene: TRBJ2-7
d_gene: .
CDR3nt: TGCGCCAGCAGCCAAGGCAGGGTTGGCAACGAGCAGTACTTC
CDR3aa: CASSQGRVGNEQYF

abundance: few
v_gene: TRBV11-2
j_gene: TRBJ1-1
d_gene: .
CDR3nt: TGTGCCAGCAGCAGAACAGTGAACACTGAAGCTTTCTTT
CDR3aa: CASSRTVNTEAFF

abundance: .
v_gene: TRBV19
j_gene: TRBJ2-5
d_gene: .
CDR3nt: TGTGCCAGTAGTATTGGGCACCGCCAAGAGACCCAGTACTTC
CDR3aa: CASSIGHRQETQYF

abundance: .
v_gene: TRBV7-3
j_gene: TRBJ1-1
d_gene: .
CDR3nt: TGTGCCAGCAGCTTAGGCGGGGGTTTGGGCACTGAAGCTTTCTTT
CDR3aa: CASSLGGGLGTEAFF

abundance: .
v_gene: TRBV10-1
j_gene: TRBJ1-1
d_gene: .
CDR3nt: TGCGCCAGCAGTGAGTCGGTGGGCATTGAAGCTTTCTTT
CDR3aa: CASSESVGIEAFF

abundance: .
v_gene: TRBV5-1
j_gene: TRBJ2-2
d_gene: .
CDR3nt: TGCGCCAGCAGCTTAGTATGGCAGTTGAACACCGGGGAGCTGTTTTTT
CDR3aa: CASSLVWQLNTGELFF

abundance: .
v_gene: TRBV6-5
j_gene: TRBJ1-1
d_gene: .
CDR3nt: TGTGCCAGCAGTTTGTTAACGGGGGGGAACACTGAAGCTTTCTTT
CDR3aa: CASSLLTGGNTEAFF

abundance: .
v_gene: TRBV9
j_gene: TRBJ1-1
d_gene: .
CDR3nt: TGTGCCAGCAGCGTAGTAGGGTCCCCGGGGGAAGCTTTCTTT
CDR3aa: CASSVVGSPGEAFF

abundance: .
v_gene: TRBV2
j_gene: TRBJ1-6
d_gene: .
CDR3nt: TGTGCCAGCAGTGAACGGGGAGTACTCCACTTT
CDR3aa: CASSERGVLHF

abundance: .
v_gene: TRBV6-6
j_gene: TRBJ1-2
d_gene: TRBD1
CDR3nt: TGTGCCAGCAATCCGGGACAGGGATTTTATGGCTACACCTTC
CDR3aa: CASNPGQGFYGYTF

abundance: .
v_gene: TRBV18
j_gene: TRBJ1-2
d_gene: TRBD1
CDR3nt: TGTGCCAGCTCACCATTAAAAGGGGACAGGGGTATCTTTCGTGGCTACACCTTC
CDR3aa: CASSPLKGDRGIFRGYTF

abundance: .
v_gene: TRBV7-9
j_gene: TRBJ1-6
d_gene: .
CDR3nt: TGTGCCAGCAGCCCACCGGGGGGCAGTAAGGATTCACCCCTCCACTTT
CDR3aa: CASSPPGGSKDSPLHF

abundance: .
v_gene: TRBV7-9
j_gene: TRBJ2-7
d_gene: TRBD2
CDR3nt: TGTGCCAGCAGCTGGCCTAGCGGGGCTTCCTACGAGCAGTACTTC
CDR3aa: CASSWPSGASYEQYF

abundance: .
v_gene: TRBV6-2/TRBV6-3
j_gene: TRBJ2-3
d_gene: TRBD1
CDR3nt: TGTGCCAGCAGTTACGAGGGGGCTCCCACAGATACGCAGTATTTT
CDR3aa: CASSYEGAPTDTQYF

abundance: .
v_gene: TRBV9
j_gene: TRBJ2-4
d_gene: .
CDR3nt: TGTGCCAGCAGCGTCGGGACAAACCCCAAAAACATTCAGTACTTC
CDR3aa: CASSVGTNPKNIQYF